The 17 T cell receptor beta chains presented below share a single source sample, sequenced in a study of cytomegalovirus exposure and HLA in healthy donors. The PCR used 60 Vbeta and 13 Jbeta primers. Libraries were prepared by immunoSEQ multiplex PCR; TCRdb keeps only in-frame clonotypes and omits some of them. The table has under 200,000 clones, 75% to 90% seen once; the top ten hold roughly 0.99%. Sequencing was performed on PBMCs. The receptors derive from a girl aged 2 to 10 in good health and CMV-seropositive.

V gene TRBV28 combines with J gene TRBJ2-1; 10 positions agree with TRBD2. The CDR3 loop spans 16 amino acids. The ends lost 5 bases at V and 7 bases at J; junction bases unmatched: 11. Germline CDR1 MDHEN, CDR2 SYDVKM. The CDR3 DNA reads TGTGCCAGCAGTCCAACTAGCGGGGAACACTGGAATGAGCAGTTCTTC. Amino acids: CASSPTSGEHWNEQFF. The variable domain in full, with the rest retrieved from reference TRBV28 and TRBJ2-1, is DVKVTQSSRYLVKRTGEKVFLECVQDMDHENMFWYRQDPGLGLRLIYFSYDVKMKEKGDIPEGYSVSREKKERFSLILESASTNQTSMYLCASSPTSGEHWNEQFFGPGTRLTVL.

In its sample, this clone was seen once. The gene calls are TRBV19 and TRBJ2-1, with 9 bases aligning to TRBD2. Germline V gives CDR1 LNHDA, CDR2 SQIVND (reference sequence). This CDR3 region has 15 residues. Germline trimming cut 3 bases from V and 1 base from J; bases unmatched to any gene: 1. The CDR3 DNA follows: TGTGCCAGTAGTATCGGACTAGCGTCCTACAATGAGCAGTTCTTC. Translation gives CASSIGLASYNEQFF.

Here the CDR3 reads CASSKLGIPGQTNTEAFF. In nucleotides, the CDR3 is TGCGCCAGCAGCAAACTTGGAATCCCGGGACAGACGAACACTGAAGCTTTCTTT. The chain uses TRBV5-1 and TRBJ1-1; 7 bases map to TRBD1. The length of the CDR3 is 18 residues. Germline V lookup: CDR1 SGHRS, CDR2 YFSETQ. V dropped 4 bases and J dropped 1; count of bases not matched to a gene: 16.

V gene TRBV9 combines with J gene TRBJ2-1, with TRBD2 matching 8 bases. This CDR3 is 17 amino acids long. V gave up 0 bases and J gave up 8 bases; unmatched junction bases: 13. Germline V gene data show CDR1 as SGDLS and CDR2 as YYNGEE. CDR3: CASSVDAGGYHVDEQFF. The CDR3 DNA follows: TGTGCCAGCAGCGTAGACGCGGGAGGCTATCATGTCGATGAGCAGTTCTTC. Filled out from reference TRBV9 and TRBJ2-1, the complete variable domain reads DSGVTQTPKHLITATGQRVTLRCSPRSGDLSVYWYQQSLDQGLQFLIQYYNGEERAKGNILERFSAQQFPDLHSELNLSSLELGDSALYFCASSVDAGGYHVDEQFFGPGTRLTVL.

This clone occurred a few times. V and J are TRBV5-1 and TRBJ2-7, with D possibly TRBD2 on 5 matching bases. Per germline, CDR1 SGHRS and CDR2 YFSETQ. This CDR3 region has 16 residues. Trimming removed 0 bases from V and 4 bases from J, with 17 bases in between. CDR3: CASSLVLAVDSYEQYF. The CDR3 nucleotides are TGCGCCAGCAGCTTGGTCCTAGCTGTCGATTCGTACGAGCAGTACTTC.

The chain is built from TRBV7-9 and TRBJ2-7; D gene unclear. Germline loops: CDR1 SEHNR, CDR2 FQNEAQ (reference sequence). The CDR3 loop spans 12 amino acids. The ends were cut back, 0 bases at V and 5 bases at J, with 5 bases in the middle. The CDR3 coding sequence is TGTGCCAGCAGCTTAGCCCTCGACGAGCAGTACTTC. It translates to CASSLALDEQYF.

The chain couples TRBV29-1 to TRBJ1-2; perhaps TRBD1 as D (6 bases). The CDR3 totals 12 residues. Trimming cost V 5 bases and J 7 bases, with 14 bases left between them. The V gene's germline CDR1 is SQVTM and CDR2 ANQGSEA. CDR3 DNA: TGCAGCGTTTCAACCAGGGGCAGTGGCTACACCTTC. Amino acids: CSVSTRGSGYTF.

This chain uses TRBV29-1 with TRBJ2-1; no firm D call. Trimming removed 7 bases from V and 0 bases from J, with 4 bases in between. Germline loops: CDR1 SQVTM, CDR2 ANQGSEA. The CDR3 covers 11 residues. The CDR3 loop reads CSAHSYNEQFF. The DNA of the CDR3 is TGCAGCGCCCACTCCTACAATGAGCAGTTCTTC.

The J gene is TRBJ2-1, the V gene TRBV29-1, with a weak D call TRBD1 (5 bases). Germline values: CDR1 SQVTM, CDR2 ANQGSEA. The CDR3 spans 11 residues. Trimming took off 6 bases at V and 8 bases at J, with 11 bases between the two ends. CDR3 residues: CSVLSRDEQFF. CDR3 sequence (DNA): TGCAGCGTCCTATCCAGGGATGAGCAGTTCTTC.

A remark on this clone: Other DNA sequences in the sample encode the same CDR3. V and J are TRBV19 and TRBJ1-4; D possibly corresponds to TRBD1 (5 bases). This CDR3 comprises 13 residues. Trimming took off 8 bases at V and 5 bases at J, with 12 bases between the two ends. CDR1 LNHDA and CDR2 SQIVND come from the germline V gene (reference sequence). This chain's CDR3 is CASGTGGNEKLFF. CDR3 DNA sequence: TGTGCCAGTGGGACGGGAGGCAATGAAAAACTGTTTTTT.

The chain is built from TRBV7-9 and TRBJ1-5; 9 nucleotides line up with TRBD1. The length of the CDR3 is 14 residues. From germline, CDR1 is SEHNR and CDR2 FQNEAQ (reference sequence). V shed 1 base, J shed 7 bases, and the junction held 2 bases outside the gene matches. The DNA for the CDR3 is TGTGCCAGCAGCTTAGGGGACAGGGACCAGCCCCAGCATTTT. This encodes CASSLGDRDQPQHF.

CDR3 protein: CASRGGTEANYGYTF. The CDR3 coding sequence is TGTGCCAGCAGGGGCGGGACGGAAGCTAACTATGGCTACACCTTC. The rearrangement uses TRBV2 and TRBJ1-2, with a weak D call TRBD1 (5 bases). With 6 bases removed from V and 0 bases from J, the gap between germline ends came to 14 bases. From germline, CDR1 is SNHLY and CDR2 FYNNEI. The CDR3 runs 15 residues.

The CDR3 reads CASSHRLRSRMEKLFF. CDR3 bases: TGTGCCAGCAGCCATCGTCTGAGGAGTCGGATGGAAAAACTGTTTTTT. The chain has TRBV16 and TRBJ1-4; D remains ambiguous. V lost 3 bases, J lost 8 bases, and 19 bases lay in between. CDR1 is KGHSY and CDR2 is FQNENV in the germline V gene. This CDR3 contains 16 residues.

This chain connects TRBV27 to TRBJ1-2; TRBD1 aligns across 9 bases. J lost 1 base, V lost 5 bases, and 11 bases had no gene match. The CDR3 is 17 amino acids. The germline V gene encodes CDR1 MNHEY and CDR2 SMNVEV (reference sequence). The CDR3 nucleotides read TGTGCCAGCAGTCTAAAACCGGGACAGGGATTTAACTATGGCTACACCTTC. Translation: CASSLKPGQGFNYGYTF.

The chain joins TRBV30 to TRBJ2-7, with 9 bases identical to TRBD1. The CDR3 has 13 amino acids. Trimming removed 6 bases from V and 4 bases from J; junction bases left unmatched: 7. Germline loops: CDR1 GTSNPN, CDR2 SVGIG (reference sequence). CDR3 sequence reads: CACTGTGIYEQYF. The CDR3, as DNA: TGTGCCTGCACCGGGACAGGGATTTACGAGCAGTACTTC. The variable domain in full, with the rest retrieved from reference TRBV30 and TRBJ2-7, is SQTIHQWPATLVQPVGSPLSLECTVEGTSNPNLYWYRQAAGRGLQLLFYSVGIGQISSEVPQNLSASRPQDRQFILSSKKLLLSDSGFYLCACTGTGIYEQYFGPGTRLTVT.

The V and J genes are TRBV14 and TRBJ2-1; 7 positions agree with TRBD2. This CDR3 comprises 17 residues. With V trimmed by 5 bases and J by 0 bases, 10 bases remained unmatched. From germline, CDR1 is SGHDN and CDR2 FVKESK. The CDR3 spells CASSGTIMRVSYNEQFF. In DNA, the CDR3 is TGTGCCAGCAGCGGGACTATTATGCGCGTCTCCTACAATGAGCAGTTCTTC.

This clone has only a few counts. V gene TRBV10-3 combines with J gene TRBJ1-3; no clear D. The CDR3 extends over 13 amino acids. Germline V gene data show CDR1 as ENHRY and CDR2 as SYGVKD. In DNA, the CDR3 is TGTGCTGCGACGAGGGCGGGCGGAAACACCATATATTTT. Protein product: CAATRAGGNTIYF.